Following are 21 T cell receptor beta chains from one sample sequenced in a study of Graves' ophthalmopathy and Graves' hyperthyroidism. The study amplified TCR beta CDR3 regions using RNA transcripts. RT-PCR was first run with HTBI primers, then multiplex PCR in a second round. One entry per CDR3 protein, called by TCRdb with MiXCR from the multiplex PCR reads. The sample consists of about 200,000 distinct CDR3 sequences, around 28% of them appearing once. The sequenced material came from peripheral blood. These receptors were obtained from a man aged 50 or older with Graves' ophthalmopathy.

There are many counts of this clonotype. This chain connects TRBV19 to TRBJ2-2; D unclear. The CDR3 length is 15 residues. With 3 bases removed from V and 2 bases from J, the gap between germline ends came to 10 bases. CDR1 and CDR2 from the germline V gene are LNHDA and SQIVND (reference sequence). The CDR3 DNA follows: TGTGCCAGTAGTATCGTTTCGATAAACACCGGGGAGCTGTTTTTT. Protein: CASSIVSINTGELFF. The full variable domain, with the rest looked up from reference TRBV19 and TRBJ2-2, is DGGITQSPKYLFRKEGQNVTLSCEQNLNHDAMYWYRQDPGQGLRLIYYSQIVNDFQKGDIAEGYSVSREKKESFPLTVTSAQKNPTAFYLCASSIVSINTGELFFGEGSRLTVL.

This clonotype was observed many times. V and J are TRBV3-1 and TRBJ1-6; D might be TRBD1 (5 bases). CDR3 length: 15 amino acids. Germline CDR1 LGHDT, CDR2 YNNKEL (reference sequence). V lost 0 bases and J 8 bases, leaving 11 bases between the germline ends. The CDR3 DNA follows: TGTGCCAGCAGCCAAGATGGGGGGTATGATTCACCCCTCCACTTT. Encoded protein: CASSQDGGYDSPLHF.

This clonotype has a count of ten or more. The rearrangement links TRBV5-1 to TRBJ2-7; 10 nucleotides match TRBD1. The CDR3 is made up of 13 amino acids. Germline values: CDR1 SGHRS, CDR2 YFSETQ. After removal of 7 bases from V and 8 bases from J, the junction contained 9 bases not matched to a gene. CDR3 in amino acids: CASHQTGGAQQYF. The CDR3 DNA sequence: TGCGCCAGCCACCAGACAGGGGGCGCCCAGCAGTACTTC.

The chain has TRBV2 and TRBJ1-1; D unresolved. Trimming left V 8 bases short and J 8 bases short, with 21 bases between. Germline lookup yields CDR1 SNHLY and CDR2 FYNNEI. The CDR3 runs 14 residues. CDR3 residues: CASLGEVGLREAFF. In DNA, the CDR3 is TGTGCCAGCCTGGGAGAAGTTGGGCTGCGAGAAGCTTTCTTT.

This clonotype was counted ten times or more. V usage is TRBV2 and J usage is TRBJ2-2, with D perhaps TRBD1 or TRBD2 (5 bases each). Germline V gene lookup returns CDR1 SNHLY and CDR2 FYNNEI. The CDR3 contains 14 residues. Trimming left V 3 bases short and J 6 bases short, with 11 bases between. In nucleotides, the CDR3 is TGTGCCAGCAGTGATGCAGGGACGGCCGGGGAGCTGTTTTTT. Its translation is CASSDAGTAGELFF.

This clonotype has at least ten counts. The rearrangement joins TRBV10-3 to TRBJ2-7, with D perhaps TRBD1 (5 bases). Looked up from germline, CDR1 is ENHRY and CDR2 is SYGVKD. The CDR3 contains 14 residues. The V and J ends lost 2 bases and 2 bases respectively, with 10 bases between them. The CDR3, as DNA: TGTGCCATCAGTGAGGGCAGGGTGGCCTACGAGCAGTACTTC. Translated: CAISEGRVAYEQYF.

In this sample, this clonotype turned up many times. The chain employs TRBV29-1 and TRBJ2-7; D might be TRBD1 (6 bases). V was trimmed by 7 bases and J by 5 bases, leaving 21 bases between them. Germline-derived CDR1 and CDR2 are SQVTM and ANQGSEA. The CDR3 is made up of 14 amino acids. The CDR3 DNA reads as TGCAGCGCTGCCAGGGAAGGGGGAGTGGACGAGCAGTACTTC. Amino acid sequence: CSAAREGGVDEQYF.

This clonotype has ten or more counts. This chain uses TRBV19 with TRBJ1-5; TRBD1 matches at 12 bases. Germline CDR1 is LNHDA and CDR2 is SQIVND (reference sequence). V dropped 4 bases and J dropped 3; count of bases not matched to a gene: 7. This CDR3 region has 17 residues. The CDR3 sequence: CASSKTSGQGANQPQHF. The CDR3 DNA follows: TGTGCCAGTAGTAAGACTTCGGGACAGGGGGCCAATCAGCCCCAGCATTTT.

This clonotype was seen ten or more times. The V call is TRBV6-2 or TRBV6-3, the J call TRBJ2-7; D is perhaps TRBD1 (5 bases). Germline lookup yields CDR1 MNHEY and CDR2 SVGEGT. The CDR3 totals 12 residues. V was cut by 8 bases and J by 1 base, with 9 bases left in between. DNA for the CDR3: TGTGCCAGCCTAGACAGTTCCTACGAGCAGTACTTC. Protein sequence: CASLDSSYEQYF.

This clonotype appeared a single time. The V call is TRBV12-3 or TRBV12-4, the J call TRBJ2-7; 8 bases agree with TRBD2. The CDR3 runs 13 residues. The J segment lost 7 bases and the V segment lost 6 bases, leaving 8 bases of the junction unmatched. CDR3 residues: CASSPGLGGEQYF. The CDR3 nucleotides read TGTGCCAGCAGCCCGGGACTAGGTGGTGAGCAGTACTTC.

This chain connects TRBV6-1 to TRBJ1-3; D unclear. The germline CDR1 and CDR2 sequences are MNHNS and SASEGT. Trimming stripped 8 bases from V and 1 base from J, with 9 bases between. CDR3 length equals 13 residues. Here the CDR3 reads CASHTGSGNTIYF. The CDR3 DNA follows: TGTGCCAGCCATACGGGGTCTGGAAACACCATATATTTT.

V is TRBV28 and J is TRBJ1-2, with no clear D. CDR3 length equals 12 residues. Germline lookup yields CDR1 MDHEN and CDR2 SYDVKM. V lost 5 bases and J lost 0, with 4 bases in between. CDR3 DNA sequence: TGTGCCAGCAGTCCCACTAACTATGGCTACACCTTC. It is translated as CASSPTNYGYTF.

This clonotype was detected ten times or more. The genes are TRBV30 and TRBJ2-2, with TRBD1 as a possible D gene (5 bases). Germline V lookup: CDR1 GTSNPN, CDR2 SVGIG (reference sequence). The V end lost 3 bases, the J end lost 1 base, and 9 bases lay between the germline ends. The CDR3 loop spans 14 amino acids. CDR3 protein: CAWSRGQNTGELFF. As DNA, the CDR3 is TGTGCCTGGAGCAGAGGACAGAACACCGGGGAGCTGTTTTTT.

This chain connects TRBV11-2 to TRBJ1-3; D gene ambiguous. The germline V and J ends were trimmed by 5 bases and 4 bases, with 9 bases remaining between them. Germline CDR1 reads SGHAT; CDR2 reads FQNNGV. CDR3 length: 13 amino acids. The CDR3 coding sequence is TGTGCCAGCAGCGAGGACGTAGGAAACACCATATATTTT. Translated: CASSEDVGNTIYF.

This rearrangement joins TRBV6-2 or TRBV6-3 to TRBJ2-7; D perhaps matches TRBD1 (6 bases). Trimming shortened V by 7 bases and J by 6 bases, and 13 bases separated the two germline ends. Germline CDR1 and CDR2: MNHEY and SVGEGT. The CDR3 sequence is 12 residues long. CDR3: CASTETGSEQYF. The DNA for the CDR3 is TGTGCCAGCACCGAAACAGGGAGCGAGCAGTACTTC.

This clonotype was picked up many times. The chain is built from TRBV27 and TRBJ2-7; TRBD1 aligns across 9 bases. Germline-derived CDR1 and CDR2 are MNHEY and SMNVEV (reference sequence). The CDR3 runs 17 residues. The V segment lost 6 bases and the J segment 5 bases; nucleotides outside the gene matches: 17. The CDR3 region has the DNA TGTGCCAGCAGCCACCCCTCCGGGACAGGGAATCTGAACGAGCAGTACTTC. It translates to CASSHPSGTGNLNEQYF.

This clonotype was seen at least ten times. This chain links TRBV30 with TRBJ2-7; D is ambiguous. CDR3 length equals 12 residues. The germline V gene has CDR1 GTSNPN and CDR2 SVGIG (reference sequence). V was pared by 0 bases and J by 2 bases, with 5 bases between. The CDR3 bases are TGTGCCTGGAGTGTAAGCCCCTACGAGCAGTACTTC. Its protein product is CAWSVSPYEQYF.

The J gene is TRBJ1-6, the V gene TRBV6-1, with 9 bases identical to TRBD1. J was trimmed by 7 bases and V by 7 bases; bases with no gene match: 8. The CDR3 has 15 amino acids. Germline-derived CDR1 and CDR2 are MNHNS and SASEGT. The CDR3 protein is CASTSGTGLNSPLHF. The CDR3 DNA follows: TGTGCCAGCACATCTGGGACAGGGTTAAATTCACCCCTCCACTTT.

At least ten counts were recorded for this clonotype. The chain joins TRBV28 to TRBJ2-7, with D unclear. Trimming took 3 bases from V and 2 from J, leaving 14 bases between them. The germline V gene encodes CDR1 MDHEN and CDR2 SYDVKM. The CDR3 totals 15 residues. CDR3 nucleotide sequence: TGTGCCAGCAGTTTTGGGTCTGACCAGACCTACGAGCAGTACTTC. Its protein product is CASSFGSDQTYEQYF.

This clonotype was seen repeatedly, ten times or more. CDR3 residues: CASSVALGQVKGETQYF. CDR3 nucleotide sequence: TGTGCCAGCAGCGTAGCATTAGGACAGGTCAAGGGAGAGACCCAGTACTTC. The chain employs TRBV9 and TRBJ2-5, with 7 bases matching TRBD1. Germline V gives CDR1 SGDLS, CDR2 YYNGEE. Trimming at V came to 0 bases and at J to 4 bases, leaving 12 bases not matched to a gene. CDR3 length equals 17 residues.

The table lists this clonotype with many counts. This rearrangement joins TRBV30 to TRBJ1-5; tentative D call: TRBD1 (6 bases). V gave up 2 bases and J gave up 7 bases, with 12 bases separating them. CDR1 and CDR2 from the germline V gene are GTSNPN and SVGIG (reference sequence). The CDR3 consists of 13 residues. In nucleotides, the CDR3 is TGTGCCTGGAGTTACAGGGACGTCCAGCCCCAGCATTTT. It specifies CAWSYRDVQPQHF.